This TCR beta chain derives from a study of tumor-infiltrating lymphocytes in primary liver carcinoma. A primer in the constant region served to generate TCR beta cDNA from 450 to 600 ng of total RNA. Researchers made the TCR beta libraries by running three nested multiplex PCR rounds with slightly modified ARM-PCR. It was with TRBV1-TRBV30 forward primers and a C-beta reverse primer that the first two PCR rounds were run, at roughly 11 cycles each. TCRdb independently ran MiXCR on the multiplex PCR reads; one entry per CDR3 protein. The sample gives fewer than 30,000 distinct CDR3 sequences, roughly 78% of which show up once; 46% is in the top ten. The study co-extracted DNA and RNA from around 18-30 mg of unsorted bulk tissue. Tumor samples each held over 75% viable tumor cells. Findings of the study overall: Tumors had a top-250-clone fraction that was significantly higher than blood (p = 0.039).

A few counts support this clonotype. Its specificity is unknown. One end of the junction does not line up with germline, which may come from a read error. CDR3 length: 15 residues. Looked up from germline, CDR1 is WNHNN and CDR2 is SYGVQD (reference sequence). Sequenced: liver tumor tissue from sampling region 3. As for subset: tumor region T3, left-lateral pole. The chain joins TRBV10-1 to TRBJ2-1; D possibly corresponds to TRBD2 (6 bases). This TCR came from a man between 40 and 49 years old with primary liver carcinoma and hepatitis B virus infection. Here the CDR3 reads CASSPGIADYSEQFF. The CDR3 nucleotides are TGCGCCAGCAGCCCCGGGATAGCGGATTACAGTGAGCAGTTCTTC.